What follows are 22 T cell receptor beta chains derived from one specimen sequenced in a study of blood T cells in healthy people across ages. A sample-barcoded 5' primer and a J-beta primer mix were used in a second PCR of about 7 to 12 cycles. In TCRdb, the 5' RACE reads were re-called with MiXCR into one record per CDR3 protein. The sample lists 1.5 million to 1.8 million distinct CDR3 sequences; approximately 43% were seen once. Material for sequencing was blood. Source of these receptors: a woman younger than 30 in good health.

J is TRBJ2-7 and V is TRBV6-2 or TRBV6-3; 9 bases are a match to TRBD2. The CDR3 length is 14 residues. The V gene's germline CDR1 is MNHEY and CDR2 SVGEGT. The ends lost 6 bases at V and 1 base at J; junction bases unmatched: 4. CDR3 nucleotides: TGTGCCAGCAGGCGGACTAGCGAGTCCTACGAGCAGTACTTC. Amino acid sequence: CASRRTSESYEQYF.

The chain uses TRBV12-3 or TRBV12-4 and TRBJ2-3; D call uncertain. V lost 7 bases and J 4 bases, leaving 6 bases between the germline ends. This CDR3 has 11 amino acids. The CDR3 protein is CASTGSDTQYF. In nucleotides, the CDR3 is TGTGCCAGCACAGGCTCAGATACGCAGTATTTT.

This chain connects TRBV7-9 to TRBJ2-1; TRBD2 might be the D (5 bases). Trimming stripped 4 bases from V and 3 bases from J, with 13 bases between. Germline lookup yields CDR1 SEHNR and CDR2 FQNEAQ (reference sequence). The CDR3 runs 15 residues. This CDR3 is CASSCADRDYNEQFF. CDR3 nucleotide sequence: TGTGCCAGCAGCTGTGCGGACCGGGACTACAATGAGCAGTTCTTC.

V usage is TRBV5-1 and J usage is TRBJ2-5; D not certain. V lost 6 bases, J lost 4 bases, and 10 bases lay in between. CDR1 is SGHRS and CDR2 is YFSETQ in the germline V gene. This CDR3 region has 12 residues. CDR3 in DNA: TGCGCCAGCAACAGCTACGGAGAGACCCAGTACTTC. This translates into CASNSYGETQYF.

V is TRBV7-2 and J is TRBJ1-1; no firm D call. Trimming pared 8 bases from V and 0 bases from J, leaving 10 bases between. The CDR3 loop spans 13 amino acids. Germline V gene sequence: CDR1 SGHTA, CDR2 FQGNSA. Here the CDR3 DNA reads TGTGCCAGCCTGGCGGCGGTGAACACTGAAGCTTTCTTT. Protein product: CASLAAVNTEAFF.

The chain links TRBV7-9 to TRBJ2-7, with a weak D call TRBD2 (5 bases). The ends were cut back, 5 bases at V and 1 base at J, with 21 bases in the middle. The CDR3 totals 17 residues. Looked up from germline, CDR1 is SEHNR and CDR2 is FQNEAQ (reference sequence). DNA for the CDR3: TGTGCCAGCAGCCCACGGGCCCCTGGAGGTCCTTCCTACGAGCAGTACTTC. Translating it yields CASSPRAPGGPSYEQYF.

In its sample, this clonotype was seen a few times. J is TRBJ1-2 and V is TRBV12-3 or TRBV12-4, with a tentative D call TRBD1 (6 bases). CDR3 size: 14 residues. Trimming shortened V by 7 bases and J by 2 bases, and 14 bases separated the two germline ends. CDR3 residues: CASTVIGGNYGYTF. The CDR3 nucleotides read TGTGCCAGCACCGTGATAGGGGGGAACTATGGCTACACCTTC.

The table lists this clonotype with a count of one. V is TRBV28 and J is TRBJ2-1; perhaps TRBD1 as D (6 bases). Germline CDR1 MDHEN, CDR2 SYDVKM. The CDR3 is 15 residues long. The V and J ends lost 6 bases and 6 bases respectively, with 18 bases between them. CDR3 loop: CASSLGAGEINEQFF. As DNA, the CDR3 is TGTGCCAGCAGCCTAGGGGCAGGGGAAATCAATGAGCAGTTCTTC.

This clonotype was seen ten or more times. This rearrangement joins TRBV6-2 or TRBV6-3 to TRBJ2-5, with D perhaps TRBD1 (5 bases). This CDR3 spans 13 amino acids. Germline-derived CDR1 and CDR2 are MNHEY and SVGEGT. With 3 bases removed from V and 7 bases from J, the gap between germline ends came to 12 bases. The chain's CDR3 is CASSYSDRGTQYF. The DNA of the CDR3 is TGTGCCAGCAGTTATTCCGACAGAGGGACCCAGTACTTC.

The rearrangement joins TRBV28 to TRBJ1-1; D is ambiguous. There are 17 residues in the CDR3. The germline CDR1 and CDR2 sequences are MDHEN and SYDVKM. Trimming took off 1 base at V and 2 bases at J, with 17 bases between the two ends. CDR3 protein: CASSLSGGLVANTEAFF. The CDR3 DNA is TGTGCCAGCAGTTTATCCGGTGGATTAGTAGCTAACACTGAAGCTTTCTTT. Using reference TRBV28 and TRBJ1-1 for the parts outside the CDR3, the full variable domain is DVKVTQSSRYLVKRTGEKVFLECVQDMDHENMFWYRQDPGLGLRLIYFSYDVKMKEKGDIPEGYSVSREKKERFSLILESASTNQTSMYLCASSLSGGLVANTEAFFGQGTRLTVV.

About this clonotype itself: Given a much more abundant clone one base away, this may be a read error. V and J are TRBV2 and TRBJ1-2; D perhaps matches TRBD1 (5 bases). Germline V gene data show CDR1 as SNHLY and CDR2 as FYNNEI. The CDR3 contains 15 residues. In DNA form, the CDR3 reads TGTGCCAGCAGTGAAATGCGACAGACAAACTATGGCCACACCTTC. Encoded protein: CASSEMRQTNYGHTF.

The chain links TRBV9 to TRBJ2-1; D is unclear. The germline V and J ends were trimmed by 0 bases and 0 bases, with 10 bases remaining between them. This CDR3 comprises 16 residues. Looked up from germline, CDR1 is SGDLS and CDR2 is YYNGEE. The CDR3: CASSVVRSTSYNEQFF. The CDR3, as DNA: TGTGCCAGCAGCGTAGTCCGGTCTACCTCCTACAATGAGCAGTTCTTC.

The chain carries TRBV14 and TRBJ2-1; D uncertain. This CDR3 has 12 residues. Germline CDR1 and CDR2: SGHDN and FVKESK. V was cut by 2 bases and J by 6 bases, with 5 bases left in between. Written as DNA, the CDR3 is TGTGCCAGCAGCCAAACGGCCAATGAGCAGTTCTTC. It codes for CASSQTANEQFF.

Note on this clonotype: Relative to the germline gene, one junction end is altered; a read error may explain this. The chain links TRBV5-1 to TRBJ2-1; tentatively, D is TRBD1 (5 bases). This CDR3 is 14 amino acids long. The germline V gene encodes CDR1 SGHRS and CDR2 YFSETQ. For the CDR3, the DNA is TGCGTCAGCAGCTTGGGCCAGGGCTACAATGAGCAGTTCTTC. It is translated as CVSSLGQGYNEQFF.

A few counts support this clonotype. The chain links TRBV4-2 to TRBJ2-7, with no clear D. The CDR3 is made up of 14 amino acids. Germline V gene data show CDR1 as LGHNA and CDR2 as YNFKEQ. Trimming pared 6 bases from V and 2 bases from J, leaving 14 bases between. The CDR3 sequence is CASSPGSIAYEQYF. Written as DNA, the CDR3 is TGTGCCAGCAGTCCGGGCTCTATCGCCTACGAGCAGTACTTC.

There are a few counts of this clonotype. The V call is TRBV7-2, the J call TRBJ2-1; 9 positions match TRBD1. CDR3 length: 15 residues. CDR1 is SGHTA, CDR2 FQGNSA, per germline. The J segment lost 5 bases and the V segment lost 3 bases, leaving 5 bases of the junction unmatched. The CDR3 DNA reads as TGTGCCAGCAGCTTTCGGACAGGGGTAAACAATGAGCAGTTCTTC. Translation gives CASSFRTGVNNEQFF.

The chain joins TRBV2 to TRBJ2-7; 7 positions match TRBD2. V shed 5 bases, J shed 0 bases, and the junction held 4 bases outside the gene matches. The CDR3 is made up of 14 amino acids. In germline, CDR1 is SNHLY, CDR2 FYNNEI. The CDR3, as DNA: TGTGCCAGCAGTCGGGGGGAAAGCTCCTACGAGCAGTACTTC. Translation gives CASSRGESSYEQYF.

V gene TRBV4-3 combines with J gene TRBJ1-6; TRBD1 aligns across 7 bases. V lost 4 bases to trimming and J lost 7 bases; unmatched junction nucleotides: 13. The CDR3 length is 17 residues. CDR1 and CDR2 from the germline V gene are LGHNA and YSLEER. The CDR3 sequence is CASSLTQSGRGNSPLHF. In DNA form, the CDR3 reads TGCGCCAGCAGCCTTACCCAGTCGGGCAGGGGGAATTCACCCCTCCACTTT.

The chain has TRBV25-1 and TRBJ1-1; no definite D call. This CDR3 has 11 residues. Germline V gene sequence: CDR1 MGHDK, CDR2 SYGVNS. Trimming stripped 3 bases from V and 9 bases from J, with 8 bases between. CDR3 nucleotides: TGTGCCAGCAGTGAGGGGAGAAAAGCTTTCTTT. The encoded protein is CASSEGRKAFF.

J is TRBJ1-6 and V is TRBV20-1; D gene unclear. The CDR3 is made up of 16 amino acids. V lost 0 bases and J lost 7, with 16 bases in between. Per germline, CDR1 DFQATT and CDR2 SNEGSKA (reference sequence). CDR3 region: CSARDPKTSGNSPLHF. CDR3 nucleotide sequence: TGCAGTGCTAGAGATCCGAAGACCTCGGGCAATTCACCCCTCCACTTT.

The chain recombines TRBV12-3 or TRBV12-4 with TRBJ1-1, with D perhaps matching TRBD1 (5 bases). The germline V and J ends were trimmed by 2 bases and 3 bases, with 13 bases remaining between them. This CDR3 region has 15 residues. Written as DNA, the CDR3 is TGTGCCAGCAGTTTACGGGGGTCTCGGGACACTGAAGCTTTCTTT. It encodes CASSLRGSRDTEAFF.

This chain links TRBV27 with TRBJ1-1, with TRBD1 as a possible D gene (6 bases). CDR3 length: 15 amino acids. Trimming took 1 base from V and 5 from J, leaving 14 bases between them. Germline values: CDR1 MNHEY, CDR2 SMNVEV (reference sequence). The CDR3 DNA sequence: TGTGCCAGCAGTTTATGGACAGCCTCAAAGACTGAAGCTTTCTTT. It specifies CASSLWTASKTEAFF.